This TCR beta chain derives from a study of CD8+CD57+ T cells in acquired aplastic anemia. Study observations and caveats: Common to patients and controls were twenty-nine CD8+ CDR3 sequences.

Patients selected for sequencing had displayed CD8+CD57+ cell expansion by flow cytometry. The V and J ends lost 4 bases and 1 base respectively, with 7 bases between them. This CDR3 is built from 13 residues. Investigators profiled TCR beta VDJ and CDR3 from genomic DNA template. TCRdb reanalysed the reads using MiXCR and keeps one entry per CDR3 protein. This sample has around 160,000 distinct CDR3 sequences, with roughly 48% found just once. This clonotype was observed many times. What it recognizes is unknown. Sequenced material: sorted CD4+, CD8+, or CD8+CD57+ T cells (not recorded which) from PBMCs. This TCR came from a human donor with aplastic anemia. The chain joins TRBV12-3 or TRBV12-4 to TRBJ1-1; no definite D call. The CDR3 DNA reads TGTGCCAGCAGTTACGATCCGAACACTGAAGCTTTCTTT. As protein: CASSYDPNTEAFF.